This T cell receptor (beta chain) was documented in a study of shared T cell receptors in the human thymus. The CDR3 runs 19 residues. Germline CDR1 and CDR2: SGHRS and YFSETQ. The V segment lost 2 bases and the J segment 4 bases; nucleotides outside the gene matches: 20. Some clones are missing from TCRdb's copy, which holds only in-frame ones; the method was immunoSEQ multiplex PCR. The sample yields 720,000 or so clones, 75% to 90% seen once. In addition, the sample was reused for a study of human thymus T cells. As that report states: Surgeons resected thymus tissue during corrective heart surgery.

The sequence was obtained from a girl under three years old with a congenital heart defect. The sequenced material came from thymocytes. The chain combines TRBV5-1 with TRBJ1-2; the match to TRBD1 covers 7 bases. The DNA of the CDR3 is TGCGCCAGCAGCTTCTTCGGGACAGTGACGACCTTAACTCTCTATGGCTACACCTTC. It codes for CASSFFGTVTTLTLYGYTF.